This T cell receptor beta chain was observed in a study of blood T cell repertoires in COVID-19 (dated by TCRdb to 2020 to 2021). Turning to the overall study: Collaborator samples came from the United States, Italy and Spain and covered acute and convalescent phases of COVID-19. The material from the prospective study consisted of cDNA or gDNA derived from T cells, B-cell-depleted T cells, or PBMCs. Subjects who had been exposed to COVID-19, were actively infected with it, or had recovered from it provided the deeply sampled blood TCRbeta repertoires that made up the dataset. The repertoires were made available in a free public database intended to serve as a resource for research on the immune response to SARS-CoV-2. Samples were obtained from the ongoing ImmuneRACE study (first 160 participants) and from 950 to 1,500 subjects provided by 6 global collaborators. The sample metadata nearly always contained a de-identified subject ID, COVID-19 status, age in years and sex. Where available, HLA class I and class II types were obtained from metadata supplied by the sample provider rather than from assay-based typing.

The sample holds one count of this clone. It has no known antigen specificity. No base quality values were provided; no much bigger clone lies one nucleotide off. V and J are truncated by 1 base and 7 bases respectively, leaving an intervening sequence of 16 bases. Sequences LGHDT (CDR1) and YNNKEL (CDR2) are obtained from the germline V gene (reference sequence). Inclusive of the bounding cysteine and phenylalanine, the CDR3 is 15 residues long. CDR3 DNA only is kept here, 45 bases in frame from base 1. Results and caveats for the whole study, not just this receptor: The quantity of clinical and demographic metadata differed by source and by participant and was supplied without curation.

One collaborating source in Seattle enrolled patients during active infection and followed them longitudinally through the course of disease. Whole blood was collected in K2EDTA tubes by collaborating institutions according to the institutions' own protocols. Collaborator samples were shipped for TCRbeta analysis as frozen whole blood, isolated PBMCs, or DNA extracted from either sample type. The immunoSEQ Assay, a bias-controlled multiplex PCR, was used to amplify TCRbeta CDR3 regions from genomic DNA. Under the source paper's analysis protocol: The number of nucleated cells in each sample was estimated from the amplification of reference gene primers within the assay. To quantify the absolute abundance of each unique TCRbeta CDR3 rearrangement, sequence reads were collapsed and filtered. Productive Simpson clonality was computed per sample as the square root of Simpson's diversity index over productive rearrangements. Held by TCRdb, this immuneACCESS table contains in-frame sequences only and omits some clones. Under half of the omission traces to an unresolved V gene where checked; the cause of the rest is unknown. V, J and clone size are taken as reported in that table, and D and trimming were inferred from the DNA itself. The sample contains over 75,000 clones, roughly 89% of them found a single time. The ten largest clones capture more than 3.5% of the sample.

The origin of this receptor is a human donor with COVID-19, enrolled during active disease. The donor label of this sample is uncertain. The chain is encoded by TRBV3-1 (or the pseudogene TRBV3-2) joined to TRBJ1-2, and TRBD1 may be the D gene, going by 6 matching bases. The sequencing input was peripheral blood. CDR3 region: CASSQADRHGLGYTF. The nucleotide sequence reads TGTGCCAGCAGCCAAGCAGACAGGCATGGCCTTGGCTACACCTTC.